The clone carrying this TCR beta chain has just a few counts. Antigen unknown. This CDR3 is built from 17 residues. V shed 1 base and J 0 bases; nucleotides not matched to a gene: 5. Germline values: CDR1 MNHEY, CDR2 SVGAGI. The sample comes from a study of post-analysis software for immune sequencing data. Study background: There were relapsing-remitting, secondary progressive and progressive-relapsing multiple sclerosis among the disease courses included.

Each TCR beta cDNA library carried unique molecular identifiers. Around 500,000 cDNA molecules were obtained per 1 to 10 million input T cells. TCRdb re-called the PCR reads with MiXCR, one entry per CDR3 protein. Seen here are about 460,000 distinct CDR3 sequences, roughly 45% observed once, and the top ten hold 9% to 13%. Study observations and caveats: With F measure, samples from one preparation batch clustered together strongly. Comparison with controls showed significantly lower normalized Chao1 diversity in multiple sclerosis patients. Comparison of patients with controls showed a handful of TRBV segments more frequent in patients, TRBV5-6, TRBV5-1 and TRBV20-1 among them.

Sample: blood. This sequence joins TRBV6-5 and TRBJ2-1, with TRBD2 identical over 8 bases. The receptor was derived from a girl aged 5-17 years with multiple sclerosis. DNA of the CDR3: TGTGCCAGCAGTTACTTTGGCGGGGGGAACTCCTACAATGAGCAGTTCTTC. Translation gives CASSYFGGGNSYNEQFF.